The 29 T cell receptor beta chains below were found in one sample sequenced in a study of patients and donors after allogeneic stem cell transplantation. TCRdb re-derived calls from the RT-PCR reads in MiXCR, one entry per CDR3 protein. The top ten hold roughly 6.4% of the sample, which has 900,000 to 1,000,000 distinct CDR3 sequences, roughly 17% seen once. Sequenced: blood, either unsorted or a sorted T cell fraction (not recorded which). These receptors were taken from a human donor who was either an allogeneic HSCT recipient or a stem cell or donor lymphocyte infusion donor (not recorded which). It is not recorded whose cells these are; they may come from a transplant donor.

There are a few counts of this clonotype. The V and J genes are TRBV20-1 and TRBJ1-1, with 7 bases aligning to TRBD1. The CDR3 spans 15 residues. The junction had 9 bases not matched to a gene; V was cut back by 5 bases and J by 0 bases. The germline gives CDR1 DFQATT, CDR2 SNEGSKA (reference sequence). The CDR3 coding sequence is TGCAGTGCTCCCCGACAGGGAACCTTGAACACTGAAGCTTTCTTT. This gives the protein CSAPRQGTLNTEAFF.

This clonotype appeared a few times. This chain joins TRBV12-3 or TRBV12-4 and TRBJ2-5; D is possibly TRBD2 (6 bases). V was clipped by 1 base and J by 0 bases, with 15 bases between them. The CDR3 runs 17 residues. CDR3 protein: CASSLGERVRYQETQYF. CDR3 nucleotides: TGTGCCAGCAGTTTAGGGGAGCGGGTCCGGTACCAAGAGACCCAGTACTTC.

This clonotype came up a few times. This chain joins TRBV4-3 and TRBJ1-3; TRBD1 is a possible D gene (5 bases). The CDR3 length is 17 residues. Germline V gene sequence: CDR1 LGHNA, CDR2 YSLEER. Trimming stripped 0 bases from V and 9 bases from J, with 21 bases between. CDR3 in DNA: TGCGCCAGCAGCCAAGATGAGCAAGGGGCCCAAGGTAGCACCATATATTTT. Translation gives CASSQDEQGAQGSTIYF.

The V gene is TRBV10-3, the J gene TRBJ1-3; D gene uncertain. V gave up 1 base and J gave up 1 base, with 8 bases separating them. CDR3 length: 15 amino acids. Per the germline V gene, CDR1 is ENHRY and CDR2 is SYGVKD. The CDR3 reads CAISEFTLSGNTIYF. CDR3 sequence (DNA): TGTGCCATCAGTGAGTTCACCCTGTCTGGAAACACCATATATTTT.

This clonotype occurred a few times. The V gene is TRBV6-5, the J gene TRBJ1-6, with D possibly matching TRBD1 (5 bases). V was cut by 0 bases and J by 7 bases, with 10 bases left in between. CDR1 MNHEY and CDR2 SVGAGI come from the germline V gene. There are 15 residues in the CDR3. The CDR3 region has the DNA TGTGCCAGCAGTTACTCTGGGGGGAGCAATTCACCCCTCCACTTT. This sequence encodes CASSYSGGSNSPLHF.

This clonotype has just a few counts. V and J are TRBV30 and TRBJ2-1; 7 nucleotides match TRBD1. The germline gives CDR1 GTSNPN, CDR2 SVGIG (reference sequence). The CDR3 spans 14 residues. The V segment lost 2 bases and the J segment 4 bases; nucleotides outside the gene matches: 5. Here the CDR3 reads CAWSIGTAYNEQFF. CDR3 DNA: TGTGCCTGGAGTATTGGGACAGCATACAATGAGCAGTTCTTC.

This clonotype has just a few counts. The rearrangement joins TRBV20-1 to TRBJ1-1, with D unclear. Trimming shortened V by 3 bases and J by 11 bases, and 10 bases separated the two germline ends. Germline V gene lookup returns CDR1 DFQATT and CDR2 SNEGSKA (reference sequence). This CDR3 is built from 10 residues. CDR3 bases: TGCAGTGCTAGGAGGAGTAGGGCTTTCTTT. This translates into CSARRSRAFF.

This clonotype has ten or more counts. The chain is built from TRBV4-1 and TRBJ2-3; 8 bases map to TRBD2. With 1 base clipped from V and 2 bases from J, the junction kept 11 bases outside the gene matches. CDR3 length equals 18 residues. Per the germline V gene, CDR1 is MGHRA and CDR2 is YSYEKL. The CDR3 loop is CASSQVLWRGGNTDTQYF. DNA for the CDR3: TGCGCCAGCAGCCAAGTTTTGTGGCGCGGGGGGAACACAGATACGCAGTATTTT.

The chain carries TRBV5-1 and TRBJ2-1; 7 bases line up with TRBD1. This CDR3 is 15 amino acids long. Germline CDR1 SGHRS, CDR2 YFSETQ. Trimming removed 4 bases from V and 3 bases from J; junction bases left unmatched: 7. CDR3 loop: CASSPRQGNYNEQFF. CDR3 sequence (DNA): TGCGCCAGCAGCCCTCGACAGGGTAACTACAATGAGCAGTTCTTC.

J is TRBJ1-2 and V is TRBV28; 7 nucleotides agree with TRBD1. This CDR3 has 15 amino acids. Trimming took 2 bases from V and 5 from J; bases not matched to a gene: 8. CDR1 MDHEN and CDR2 SYDVKM come from the germline V gene. CDR3 region: CASSLSETGYYGYTF. DNA for the CDR3: TGTGCCAGCAGTTTAAGCGAGACAGGGTATTATGGCTACACCTTC.

The DNA for the CDR3 is TGTGCCAGCAGTAGCCCTTACACTGAAGCTTTCTTT. This sequence encodes CASSSPYTEAFF. This rearrangement joins TRBV7-6 to TRBJ1-1; D gene uncertain. CDR1 is SGHVS, CDR2 FNYEAQ, per germline. Between the trimmed V and J ends, which lost 6 bases and 3 bases, there was a span of 8 bases. The CDR3 sequence is 12 residues long.

The chain joins TRBV12-3 or TRBV12-4 to TRBJ2-5; D may be TRBD2 (6 bases). The V end was cut by 2 bases, the J end by 5 bases, with 15 bases between. The CDR3 spans 15 residues. The CDR3 region has the DNA TGTGCCAGCAGTTTATCAGGGAGGAGAGGGGAGACCCAGTACTTC. It translates to CASSLSGRRGETQYF.

The chain is built from TRBV20-1 and TRBJ2-4; D possibly corresponds to TRBD2 (6 bases). The CDR3 totals 16 residues. V lost 3 bases, J lost 3 bases, and 18 bases lay in between. In germline, CDR1 is DFQATT, CDR2 SNEGSKA (reference sequence). The CDR3, as DNA: TGCAGTGCTAGTGGGGGGAGAGGCTTTTTCAAAAACATTCAGTACTTC. Encoded protein: CSASGGRGFFKNIQYF.

This clonotype was counted ten times or more. The chain couples TRBV12-3 or TRBV12-4 to TRBJ1-3; D call uncertain. This CDR3 is built from 13 residues. Trimming removed 2 bases at V and 1 base at J, with 3 bases between. The CDR3 bases are TGTGCCAGCAGTTTATGGTCTGGAAACACCATATATTTT. Its translation: CASSLWSGNTIYF.

This clonotype occurred a few times. This chain links TRBV3-1 with TRBJ2-7, with TRBD1 matching over 8 bases. Germline V lookup: CDR1 LGHDT, CDR2 YNNKEL (reference sequence). CDR3 length: 14 residues. The junction had 3 bases not matched to a gene; V was cut back by 5 bases and J by 0 bases. The CDR3 coding sequence is TGTGCCAGCAGCGGGGACAGGCGCTCCTACGAGCAGTACTTC. Translating it yields CASSGDRRSYEQYF.

This clonotype appeared a few times. The rearrangement uses TRBV12-3 or TRBV12-4 and TRBJ1-1, with 8 bases identical to TRBD1. The CDR3 spans 18 residues. J gave up 0 bases and V 7 bases, and 16 bases lay outside the gene matches. CDR3 DNA sequence: TGTGCCAGCACCCTTCGACGGGGCAGGGGGCGGGTGAACACTGAAGCTTTCTTT. This encodes CASTLRRGRGRVNTEAFF.

This clonotype was detected a few times. The chain couples TRBV20-1 to TRBJ1-5; weak D call: TRBD1 (5 bases). The CDR3 spans 15 residues. The V gene's germline CDR1 is DFQATT and CDR2 SNEGSKA (reference sequence). Trimming removed 1 base from V and 1 base from J, with 11 bases in between. The CDR3 coding sequence is TGCAGTGCTAGAGTAGGGGCAGGGAGCAATCAGCCCCAGCATTTT. Translating gives CSARVGAGSNQPQHF.

The sample holds many counts of this clonotype. J is TRBJ2-3 and V is TRBV12-3 or TRBV12-4; 7 bases match TRBD2. This CDR3 has 16 amino acids. V shed 1 base and J 3 bases; nucleotides not matched to a gene: 7. The CDR3 here is CASSLEAAGPTDTQYF. The CDR3 bases are TGTGCCAGCAGTTTAGAGGCAGCGGGGCCAACAGATACGCAGTATTTT.

This clonotype occurred a few times. V usage is TRBV20-1 and J usage is TRBJ1-1; D is unresolved. The CDR3 has 13 amino acids. V dropped 4 bases and J dropped 3 bases, with 12 bases sitting between them. In germline, CDR1 is DFQATT, CDR2 SNEGSKA (reference sequence). As DNA, the CDR3 is TGCAGTGCTATTGGCGGAGCCTACACTGAAGCTTTCTTT. Translated: CSAIGGAYTEAFF.

J is TRBJ1-1 and V is TRBV20-1; TRBD1 agrees at 7 bases. The J segment lost 1 base and the V segment lost 4 bases, leaving 9 bases of the junction unmatched. From germline, CDR1 is DFQATT and CDR2 SNEGSKA (reference sequence). The CDR3 consists of 15 residues. The CDR3 protein is CSANARGAKNTEAFF. The CDR3 bases are TGCAGTGCTAACGCCAGGGGGGCCAAGAACACTGAAGCTTTCTTT.

The chain recombines TRBV6-1 with TRBJ2-1, with D tentatively TRBD1 (6 bases). The V gene lost 8 bases and the J gene lost 4 bases, with 15 bases spanning the gap. The germline CDR1 and CDR2 sequences are MNHNS and SASEGT. This CDR3 contains 14 residues. The CDR3 DNA reads TGTGCCAGCGCAGGACAGAACCAATACAATGAGCAGTTCTTC. It yields the protein CASAGQNQYNEQFF.

This clonotype turned up a few times. The V gene is TRBV2, the J gene TRBJ2-1, with 10 bases lining up with TRBD2. Germline loops: CDR1 SNHLY, CDR2 FYNNEI. With V trimmed by 3 bases and J by 3 bases, 5 bases remained unmatched. The CDR3 loop spans 16 amino acids. The CDR3: CASSEEAGGLYNEQFF. For the CDR3, the DNA is TGTGCCAGCAGTGAGGAAGCGGGGGGGCTCTACAATGAGCAGTTCTTC.

The chain combines TRBV6-5 with TRBJ1-1; 8 bases are a match to TRBD1. The CDR3 loop spans 15 amino acids. V gave up 1 base and J gave up 1 base; unmatched junction bases: 2. Looked up from germline, CDR1 is MNHEY and CDR2 is SVGAGI. The CDR3 region has the DNA TGTGCCAGCAGTTACTTAGGACAGGGGAACACTGAAGCTTTCTTT. It encodes CASSYLGQGNTEAFF.

This clonotype was detected a few times. The V and J genes are TRBV11-2 and TRBJ2-1, with 10 bases lining up with TRBD2. CDR3 length equals 15 residues. Trimming at V came to 4 bases and at J to 8 bases, leaving 8 bases not matched to a gene. In germline, CDR1 is SGHAT, CDR2 FQNNGV. The CDR3 DNA reads TGTGCCAGCAGCTCGCCACTAGCGGGATTCTATGAGCAGTTCTTC. It encodes CASSSPLAGFYEQFF. Full variable domain (missing parts from reference TRBV11-2 and TRBJ2-1): EAGVAQSPRYKIIEKRQSVAFWCNPISGHATLYWYQQILGQGPKLLIQFQNNGVVDDSQLPKDRFSAERLKGVDSTLKIQPAKLEDSAVYLCASSSPLAGFYEQFFGPGTRLTVL.

This clonotype came up a few times. The CDR3 bases are TGTGCCAGCAGCCTTACGGAGCAGAATAATCAGCCCCAGCATTTT. Protein product: CASSLTEQNNQPQHF. The V call is TRBV7-8, the J call TRBJ1-5; no firm D call. The CDR3 covers 15 residues. Germline assignment: CDR1 SGHVS and CDR2 FQNEAQ. Trimming took off 5 bases at V and 4 bases at J, with 15 bases between the two ends.

The chain combines TRBV7-8 with TRBJ1-2, with a weak D call TRBD1 (5 bases). Between the trimmed V and J ends, which lost 9 bases and 5 bases, there was a span of 13 bases. This CDR3 has 12 amino acids. The germline gives CDR1 SGHVS, CDR2 FQNEAQ. CDR3 amino acids: CASPGTHYGYTF. The CDR3 DNA reads as TGTGCCAGTCCCGGGACCCATTATGGCTACACCTTC.

The J gene is TRBJ2-1, the V gene TRBV19, with D hard to call. The germline V and J ends were trimmed by 3 bases and 7 bases, with 13 bases remaining between them. The CDR3 has 14 residues. Germline V gives CDR1 LNHDA, CDR2 SQIVND (reference sequence). The CDR3 DNA reads as TGTGCCAGTAGTATTGGGCAGTTACGGAATGAGCAGTTCTTC. Translation: CASSIGQLRNEQFF. Variable domain in full (rest from reference TRBV19 and TRBJ2-1): DGGITQSPKYLFRKEGQNVTLSCEQNLNHDAMYWYRQDPGQGLRLIYYSQIVNDFQKGDIAEGYSVSREKKESFPLTVTSAQKNPTAFYLCASSIGQLRNEQFFGPGTRLTVL.

This chain links TRBV7-2 with TRBJ2-5, with D uncertain. Germline-derived CDR1 and CDR2 are SGHTA and FQGNSA. The length of the CDR3 is 16 residues. V was clipped by 2 bases and J by 1 base, with 14 bases between them. The DNA of the CDR3 is TGTGCCAGCAGCTTACCCCGTGTACGCTCCCAAGAGACCCAGTACTTC. It encodes CASSLPRVRSQETQYF. The full variable domain, with the rest looked up from reference TRBV7-2 and TRBJ2-5, is GAGVSQSPSNKVTEKGKDVELRCDPISGHTALYWYRQSLGQGLEFLIYFQGNSAPDKSGLPSDRFSAERTGGSVSTLTIQRTQQEDSAVYLCASSLPRVRSQETQYFGPGTRLLVL.

This clonotype was seen a handful of times. The chain joins TRBV2 to TRBJ2-1; 8 bases are shared with TRBD1. J was trimmed by 9 bases and V by 0 bases; bases with no gene match: 10. This CDR3 comprises 16 residues. Germline V gives CDR1 SNHLY, CDR2 FYNNEI. The CDR3 coding sequence is TGTGCCAGCAGTGAAGCTGACAGGGGAGCCCTCAGTGAGCAGTTCTTC. This codes for CASSEADRGALSEQFF.